This passage covers 31 T cell receptor beta chains from one sample sequenced in a study of radiation and T cells in renal cell carcinoma. Sample time point: baseline pretreatment blood. Treatment here: 15 Gy SBRT to primary tumor, nephrectomy 4 weeks later. Sequencing was performed with immunoSEQ multiplex PCR; in TCRdb, only in-frame clones are kept and a portion is missing. The sample consists of 120,000 to 150,000 clones, 75% to 90% of them appearing once. This specimen consisted of blood, obtained from a patient whose treatment included radiotherapy and nephrectomy. All receptors come from a woman aged 45-65 years with renal cell carcinoma.

The chain is built from TRBV19 and TRBJ2-7; TRBD1 aligns across 7 bases. V was pared by 3 bases and J by 1 base, with 3 bases of the junction left unmatched. Germline-derived CDR1 and CDR2 are LNHDA and SQIVND (reference sequence). The CDR3 spans 14 residues. This CDR3 reads CASSIGGQSYEQYF. CDR3 in DNA: TGTGCCAGTAGTATTGGGGGACAGTCCTACGAGCAGTACTTC.

The chain has TRBV29-1 and TRBJ2-1; possibly TRBD2 for D (5 bases). The length of the CDR3 is 13 residues. Germline V gene sequence: CDR1 SQVTM, CDR2 ANQGSEA. Trimming removed 3 bases at V and 7 bases at J, with 13 bases between. In nucleotides, the CDR3 is TGCAGCGTTGATAAGTGGGAGCGGAATGAGCAGTTCTTC. Encoded protein: CSVDKWERNEQFF.

For the CDR3, the DNA is TGTGCCAGCTCACCACAGGGGACAGGAAACATTCAGTACTTC. It encodes CASSPQGTGNIQYF. The chain couples TRBV18 to TRBJ2-4, with 8 bases that match TRBD1. The CDR3 runs to 14 residues. CDR1 KGHSH and CDR2 LQKENI come from the germline V gene. With V trimmed by 1 base and J by 6 bases, 2 bases remained unmatched.

V and J are TRBV5-4 and TRBJ2-1; perhaps TRBD2 as D (6 bases). The germline gives CDR1 SGHNT, CDR2 YYREEE (reference sequence). With 1 base removed from V and 1 base from J, the gap between germline ends came to 12 bases. The CDR3 extends over 16 amino acids. DNA for the CDR3: TGTGCCAGCAGCTTGTCAGCGCGGGGTTCCTACAATGAGCAGTTCTTC. Its translation is CASSLSARGSYNEQFF.

This clone was recorded once. The chain has TRBV10-3 and TRBJ1-1, with TRBD1 as a possible D gene (6 bases). The length of the CDR3 is 13 residues. Germline CDR1 and CDR2: ENHRY and SYGVKD. Between the trimmed V and J ends, which lost 8 bases and 5 bases, there was a span of 15 bases. The CDR3 spells CAIATGLNTEAFF. The CDR3 DNA follows: TGTGCCATCGCGACAGGATTAAATACTGAAGCTTTCTTT.

The chain joins TRBV7-9 to TRBJ2-7; 8 bases map to TRBD1. The V segment lost 10 bases and the J segment 4 bases; nucleotides outside the gene matches: 3. Germline CDR1 SEHNR, CDR2 FQNEAQ (reference sequence). The CDR3 runs 11 residues. The CDR3, as DNA: TGTGCCACAGGGGGCACGTACGAGCAGTACTTC. Translation gives CATGGTYEQYF.

V gene TRBV5-1 combines with J gene TRBJ2-5, with D unresolved. V was clipped by 4 bases and J by 5 bases, with 15 bases between them. The length of the CDR3 is 14 residues. Germline CDR1 and CDR2: SGHRS and YFSETQ. The chain's CDR3 is CASSLDGVVETQYF. The CDR3 coding sequence is TGCGCCAGCAGCCTTGACGGTGTAGTTGAGACCCAGTACTTC.

The gene calls are TRBV4-3 and TRBJ2-7, with 10 nucleotides matching TRBD2. The CDR3 is made up of 18 amino acids. The J segment lost 6 bases and the V segment lost 0 bases, leaving 14 bases of the junction unmatched. Germline CDR1 and CDR2: LGHNA and YSLEER. The CDR3, as DNA: TGCGCCAGCAGCCAAGACCTAGCGGGAGAGCCTGGAAGGGTCGAGCAGTACTTC. It specifies CASSQDLAGEPGRVEQYF.

The V call is TRBV6-6, the J call TRBJ2-2; unclear D gene. Germline CDR1 MNHNY, CDR2 SVGAGI (reference sequence). V was pared by 1 base and J by 9 bases, with 9 bases between. CDR3 length: 13 amino acids. DNA of the CDR3: TGTGCCAGCAGTTACTTGACAACCTGGGAGCTGTTTTTT. It encodes CASSYLTTWELFF.

The rearrangement joins TRBV6-5 to TRBJ2-7, with D maybe TRBD1 (5 bases). Trimming took 4 bases from V and 5 from J, leaving 12 bases between them. The CDR3 has 13 residues. Per the germline V gene, CDR1 is MNHEY and CDR2 is SVGAGI. As DNA, the CDR3 is TGTGCCAGCAGTTCACAACAGGCTAACGAGCAGTACTTC. This codes for CASSSQQANEQYF.

J is TRBJ2-7 and V is TRBV6-1; D call uncertain. The V and J ends lost 2 bases and 7 bases respectively, with 12 bases between them. Germline V gene sequence: CDR1 MNHNS, CDR2 SASEGT. This CDR3 is built from 13 residues. This chain's CDR3 is CASSEPSLWEQYF. CDR3 DNA: TGTGCCAGCAGTGAACCGTCCCTTTGGGAGCAGTACTTC.

As concerns this clone: The sample has other DNA sequences that encode this CDR3 too. V and J are TRBV5-1 and TRBJ2-3, with D unclear. Germline V CDR1 and CDR2: SGHRS, YFSETQ. The CDR3 extends over 13 amino acids. V lost 0 bases and J 4 bases, leaving 6 bases between the germline ends. The CDR3: CASSLAGADTQYF. In DNA, the CDR3 is TGCGCCAGCAGCTTGGCCGGCGCAGATACGCAGTATTTT.

The chain has TRBV30 and TRBJ2-1; 13 nucleotides match TRBD2. V was pared by 3 bases and J by 4 bases, with 9 bases of the junction left unmatched. Per germline, CDR1 GTSNPN and CDR2 SVGIG (reference sequence). The CDR3 runs 17 residues. The CDR3 DNA reads as TGTGCCTGGAGCGTCACGGGGACTAGCGGGGTTTACAATGAGCAGTTCTTC. Translated: CAWSVTGTSGVYNEQFF.

V gene TRBV5-6 combines with J gene TRBJ1-2, with D maybe TRBD1 (5 bases). The germline CDR1 and CDR2 sequences are SGHDT and YYEEEE. The CDR3 sequence is 16 residues long. V was cut by 6 bases and J by 2 bases, with 20 bases left in between. The CDR3 nucleotides are TGTGCCAGCACTCCGGGGGGGTCAGCCAGGAACTATGGCTACACCTTC. It is translated as CASTPGGSARNYGYTF.

Here the CDR3 DNA reads TGTGCCAGCAGCTTAGCGGTACTTCAAGAGACCCAGTACTTC. This sequence encodes CASSLAVLQETQYF. This chain connects TRBV7-2 to TRBJ2-5; no clear D gene. V was trimmed by 0 bases and J by 2 bases, leaving 7 bases between them. Germline V lookup: CDR1 SGHTA, CDR2 FQGNSA. This CDR3 is built from 14 residues.

V is TRBV5-6 and J is TRBJ2-3; possibly TRBD1 or TRBD2 for D (5 bases each). The V and J ends lost 4 bases and 4 bases respectively, with 13 bases between them. CDR1 is SGHDT and CDR2 is YYEEEE in the germline V gene. There are 14 residues in the CDR3. The CDR3 reads CASSRGPPPDTQYF. The DNA of the CDR3 is TGTGCCAGCAGCCGGGGCCCCCCCCCAGATACGCAGTATTTT.

The rearrangement uses TRBV5-6 and TRBJ1-2; TRBD1 matches at 10 bases. Trimming at V came to 3 bases and at J to 3 bases, leaving 5 bases not matched to a gene. Per germline, CDR1 SGHDT and CDR2 YYEEEE. The CDR3 is 15 residues long. CDR3 DNA: TGTGCCAGCAGCTCCCGGGACAGGGGACACTATGGCTACACCTTC. Its translation: CASSSRDRGHYGYTF.

This rearrangement joins TRBV4-2 to TRBJ1-5; 9 positions agree with TRBD1. Per the germline V gene, CDR1 is LGHNA and CDR2 is YNFKEQ. There are 16 residues in the CDR3. Germline trimming cut 1 base from V and 4 bases from J; bases unmatched to any gene: 5. The CDR3 nucleotides are TGTGCCAGCAGCCAAGCCGTACAGGGGGCGAATCAGCCCCAGCATTTT. Its protein product is CASSQAVQGANQPQHF.

The V call is TRBV28, the J call TRBJ1-5; tentative D call: TRBD1 (5 bases). The CDR3 sequence is 13 residues long. Trimming removed 11 bases from V and 0 bases from J, with 11 bases in between. Germline-derived CDR1 and CDR2 are MDHEN and SYDVKM. In DNA, the CDR3 is TGTGCCGGCCGGGACGGTAGCAATCAGCCCCAGCATTTT. Translated, it gives CAGRDGSNQPQHF.

V and J are TRBV9 and TRBJ1-4; 8 bases fit TRBD1. V was clipped by 4 bases and J by 8 bases; unmatched bases: 7. Germline V gives CDR1 SGDLS, CDR2 YYNGEE. The CDR3 runs 14 residues. The chain's CDR3 is CASSPTGDGEKLFF. The DNA for the CDR3 is TGTGCCAGCAGCCCGACAGGGGATGGGGAAAAACTGTTTTTT. Looking up the rest from reference TRBV9 and TRBJ1-4 gives the full variable domain: DSGVTQTPKHLITATGQRVTLRCSPRSGDLSVYWYQQSLDQGLQFLIQYYNGEERAKGNILERFSAQQFPDLHSELNLSSLELGDSALYFCASSPTGDGEKLFFGSGTQLSVL.

This clone was seen only once. The chain combines TRBV30 with TRBJ2-2, with a possible D match to TRBD2 (5 bases). The CDR3 spans 16 residues. The germline V and J ends were trimmed by 2 bases and 3 bases, with 16 bases remaining between them. In germline, CDR1 is GTSNPN, CDR2 SVGIG (reference sequence). This chain's CDR3 is CAWSPSGGEYTGELFF. The CDR3 bases are TGTGCCTGGAGTCCTTCGGGTGGGGAGTACACCGGGGAGCTGTTTTTT.

The chain couples TRBV9 to TRBJ2-5, with D hard to call. Trimming took off 3 bases at V and 13 bases at J, with 4 bases between the two ends. The germline V gene has CDR1 SGDLS and CDR2 YYNGEE. This CDR3 is 8 amino acids long. CDR3 coding DNA: TGTGCCAGCAGCGCCGGGTACTTC. Protein: CASSAGYF.

The chain uses TRBV6-5 and TRBJ1-2, with D possibly matching TRBD1 (5 bases). This CDR3 comprises 14 residues. V lost 4 bases and J lost 6, with 15 bases in between. The germline gives CDR1 MNHEY, CDR2 SVGAGI. The CDR3 DNA follows: TGTGCCAGCAGTTTACGGGGGTATAGGGATGGCTACACCTTC. Translating it yields CASSLRGYRDGYTF.

The CDR3 DNA sequence: TGTGCCAGCGTAGGGACAAACTCTGGAAACACCATATATTTT. It codes for CASVGTNSGNTIYF. The chain combines TRBV2 with TRBJ1-3; D is possibly TRBD1 (6 bases). V was shortened by 8 bases and J by 0 bases, with 11 bases between the two germline ends. Germline V gene sequence: CDR1 SNHLY, CDR2 FYNNEI. The CDR3 has 14 amino acids.

The chain carries TRBV5-6 and TRBJ2-5; possibly TRBD1 or TRBD2 for D (5 bases each). The J call may be incorrect, as the DNA end agrees better with TRBJ2-7. CDR1 and CDR2 from the germline V gene are SGHDT and YYEEEE. This CDR3 region has 14 residues. The CDR3 region has the DNA TGTGCCAGCAGTGAGGGGAGCCGTACCTACGAGCAGTACTTC. Protein product: CASSEGSRTYEQYF.

The J gene is TRBJ1-1, the V gene TRBV14, with D possibly TRBD1 on 5 matching bases. Trimming took off 5 bases at V and 0 bases at J, with 13 bases between the two ends. Germline V CDR1 and CDR2: SGHDN, FVKESK. The CDR3 sequence is 15 residues long. The CDR3: CASSSQTGVNTEAFF. The CDR3 DNA reads TGTGCCAGCAGCTCGCAGACGGGGGTGAACACTGAAGCTTTCTTT.

This chain uses TRBV18 with TRBJ2-1; D is ambiguous. Per the germline V gene, CDR1 is KGHSH and CDR2 is LQKENI. V dropped 2 bases and J dropped 5 bases, with 13 bases sitting between them. This CDR3 comprises 15 residues. The CDR3 here is CASSPKTSFDNEQFF. For the CDR3, the DNA is TGTGCCAGCTCACCAAAAACATCGTTTGACAATGAGCAGTTCTTC. The variable domain in full, with the rest retrieved from reference TRBV18 and TRBJ2-1, is NAGVMQNPRHLVRRRGQEARLRCSPMKGHSHVYWYRQLPEEGLKFMVYLQKENIIDESGMPKERFSAEFPKEGPSILRIQQVVRGDSAAYFCASSPKTSFDNEQFFGPGTRLTVL.

The V and J genes are TRBV5-8 and TRBJ1-3; 10 positions match TRBD1. Germline V gene lookup returns CDR1 SGHTS and CDR2 YDEGEE. There are 15 residues in the CDR3. J lost 4 bases, V lost 4 bases, and 5 bases had no gene match. CDR3: CASSPGQGTGNTIYF. The CDR3 DNA reads TGTGCCAGCAGCCCGGGACAGGGGACCGGAAACACCATATATTTT.

The rearrangement joins TRBV6-5 to TRBJ1-3; D might be TRBD1 (6 bases). The ends were cut back, 6 bases at V and 0 bases at J, with 12 bases in the middle. The germline gives CDR1 MNHEY, CDR2 SVGAGI. The CDR3 length is 15 residues. CDR3 sequence (DNA): TGTGCCAGCAGCCGAGGGGGTTCCTCTGGAAACACCATATATTTT. It translates to CASSRGGSSGNTIYF.

This chain links TRBV6-5 with TRBJ2-7; D ambiguous. The CDR3 spans 11 residues. V was cut by 1 base and J by 5 bases, with 3 bases left in between. The germline CDR1 and CDR2 sequences are MNHEY and SVGAGI. The CDR3 DNA reads TGTGCCAGCAGTTACTTGAACGAGCAGTACTTC. Its translation: CASSYLNEQYF.

The genes are TRBV5-6 and TRBJ1-5; D unclear. Germline CDR1 and CDR2: SGHDT and YYEEEE. The V end was cut by 4 bases, the J end by 0 bases, with 8 bases between. The CDR3 length is 14 residues. The CDR3 nucleotides are TGTGCCAGCAGCCTCGGGATTAGCAATCAGCCCCAGCATTTT. This codes for CASSLGISNQPQHF.